This T cell receptor (beta chain) was identified during a study of cytomegalovirus exposure and HLA in healthy donors. This CDR3 has 15 amino acids. The germline V gene encodes CDR1 LNHDA and CDR2 SQIVND (reference sequence). V trimming: 4 bases; J trimming: 4 bases; junction bases outside the gene matches: 9. The PCR was carried out with 60 Vbeta primers and 13 Jbeta primers. This table comes from immunoSEQ multiplex PCR, and its TCRdb copy is limited to in-frame clones, with some not included. The sample has 80,000 or so clones; nearly 80% are singletons. The clonotype was recovered from a man in his forties in good health and CMV-seronegative. The sequenced material came from PBMCs. The V and J genes are TRBV19 and TRBJ1-1; 7 bases agree with TRBD1. CDR3 DNA sequence: TGTGCCAGTAGTAGGGGAAACAGGGGTGGCACTGAAGCTTTCTTT. Protein: CASSRGNRGGTEAFF.